A single sample is the source of the 24 T cell receptor beta chains below, sequenced in a study of blood T cell repertoires in COVID-19. TCRdb's copy holds only in-frame clones and misses some; the assay was immunoSEQ multiplex PCR. The table lists around 290,000 clones, around 90% of them singletons. The sample taken for sequencing was PBMCs or T cells enriched from blood (not recorded which). These receptors were obtained from a woman aged 55-75 years in a cohort exposed to, infected with or recovered from COVID-19 (not recorded which).

The chain links TRBV27 to TRBJ2-1; 10 bases are shared with TRBD2. The CDR3 is 14 amino acids. V trimming: 10 bases; J trimming: 10 bases; junction bases outside the gene matches: 13. In germline, CDR1 is MNHEY, CDR2 SMNVEV (reference sequence). This chain's CDR3 is CATYGLAEKREQFF. In DNA form, the CDR3 reads TGTGCCACCTACGGACTAGCGGAAAAGAGGGAGCAGTTCTTC.

The genes are TRBV28 and TRBJ1-5; TRBD1 matches at 7 bases. The CDR3 length is 14 residues. With V trimmed by 3 bases and J by 7 bases, 6 bases remained unmatched. From germline, CDR1 is MDHEN and CDR2 SYDVKM. This chain's CDR3 is CASSLLAGGQPQHF. The CDR3 nucleotides are TGTGCCAGCAGTTTGTTGGCAGGGGGACAGCCCCAGCATTTT.

The chain employs TRBV5-1 and TRBJ1-6; a weak D match, TRBD1 (5 bases). The CDR3 runs to 16 residues. Germline V gives CDR1 SGHRS, CDR2 YFSETQ. Deletions cut 2 bases from V and 4 bases from J, with 13 bases between. The CDR3 is CASSLAGSQYNSPLHF. Here the CDR3 DNA reads TGCGCCAGCAGCTTAGCAGGGTCCCAATATAATTCACCCCTCCACTTT.

The rearrangement links TRBV5-4 to TRBJ2-2; 8 bases are shared with TRBD1. Trimming at V came to 0 bases and at J to 8 bases, leaving 6 bases not matched to a gene. Germline V gives CDR1 SGHNT, CDR2 YYREEE (reference sequence). The CDR3 loop spans 15 amino acids. CDR3 protein: CASSLVQGAIGELFF. CDR3 DNA sequence: TGTGCCAGCAGCTTGGTTCAGGGGGCAATAGGGGAGCTGTTTTTT.

V and J are TRBV11-2 and TRBJ1-3; TRBD1 is a possible D gene (5 bases). Trimming pared 4 bases from V and 0 bases from J, leaving 19 bases between. The CDR3 consists of 18 residues. Germline CDR1 reads SGHAT; CDR2 reads FQNNGV. This CDR3 reads CASSWTLGGSSSGNTIYF. The CDR3, as DNA: TGTGCCAGCAGCTGGACACTTGGTGGCTCAAGCTCTGGAAACACCATATATTTT.

This clone was seen just once. This chain connects TRBV4-1 to TRBJ2-7, with TRBD1 as a possible D gene (5 bases). Germline V gives CDR1 MGHRA, CDR2 YSYEKL. The CDR3 is 12 residues long. Trimming pared 2 bases from V and 4 bases from J, leaving 6 bases between. Here the CDR3 DNA reads TGCGCCAGCAGCCAATCAGGGTACGAGCAGTACTTC. This translates into CASSQSGYEQYF.

The chain links TRBV3-1 (or the pseudogene TRBV3-2) to TRBJ2-3; 7 nucleotides line up with TRBD2. V trimming: 4 bases; J trimming: 6 bases; junction bases outside the gene matches: 10. The CDR3 runs 15 residues. Per the germline V gene, CDR1 is LGHDT and CDR2 is YNNKEL (reference sequence). The CDR3 spells CASSPAGPSVDTQYF. The CDR3 DNA is TGTGCCAGCAGCCCAGCGGGACCCTCGGTGGATACGCAGTATTTT.

V gene TRBV11-2 combines with J gene TRBJ2-1; 12 bases agree with TRBD2. Germline CDR1 SGHAT, CDR2 FQNNGV. The CDR3 has 16 residues. V was pared by 1 base and J by 9 bases, with 7 bases of the junction left unmatched. The CDR3 is CASSLGRLAGVSEQFF. The CDR3 DNA follows: TGTGCCAGCAGCTTAGGAAGACTAGCGGGAGTCAGTGAGCAGTTCTTC.

There are a few counts of this clone. The chain recombines TRBV30 with TRBJ2-7; tentative D call: TRBD1 (6 bases). The CDR3 contains 15 residues. Trimming pared 0 bases from V and 9 bases from J, leaving 21 bases between. The germline V gene encodes CDR1 GTSNPN and CDR2 SVGIG (reference sequence). As DNA, the CDR3 is TGTGCCTGGAGTGTACCTGACAGGCTCTGGGACGGGCAGTACTTC. This encodes CAWSVPDRLWDGQYF.

This chain joins TRBV6-9 and TRBJ2-1; 13 bases line up with TRBD2. The junction had 20 bases not matched to a gene; V was cut back by 4 bases and J by 8 bases. Germline CDR1 MNHGY, CDR2 SVAAGI. The CDR3 covers 20 residues. The CDR3 loop reads CASSSRWTSGRAPVVHEQFF. CDR3 coding DNA: TGTGCCAGCAGTTCCCGATGGACTAGCGGGAGAGCCCCTGTGGTACATGAGCAGTTCTTC.

This clone was seen a handful of times. The V call is TRBV5-1, the J call TRBJ2-5, with TRBD2 matching over 13 bases. Germline V gives CDR1 SGHRS, CDR2 YFSETQ. This CDR3 has 17 amino acids. V was pared by 4 bases and J by 1 base, with 7 bases of the junction left unmatched. This CDR3 reads CASSTGTSGTIQETQYF. CDR3 sequence (DNA): TGCGCCAGCAGCACAGGGACTAGCGGGACGATCCAAGAGACCCAGTACTTC. Supplemented by reference TRBV5-1 and TRBJ2-5, the full variable domain reads KAGVTQTPRYLIKTRGQQVTLSCSPISGHRSVSWYQQTPGQGLQFLFEYFSETQRNKGNFPGRFSGRQFSNSRSEMNVSTLELGDSALYLCASSTGTSGTIQETQYFGPGTRLLVL.

The chain joins TRBV5-6 to TRBJ2-3, with D maybe TRBD2 (6 bases). V was clipped by 3 bases and J by 6 bases, with 14 bases between them. Germline V lookup: CDR1 SGHDT, CDR2 YYEEEE. This CDR3 spans 14 amino acids. This chain's CDR3 is CASSYQWRADTQYF. In nucleotides, the CDR3 is TGTGCCAGCAGCTATCAGTGGAGGGCGGATACGCAGTATTTT.

V gene TRBV5-1 combines with J gene TRBJ1-6, with 7 positions matching TRBD1. The CDR3 contains 14 residues. CDR1 and CDR2 from the germline V gene are SGHRS and YFSETQ. V was clipped by 4 bases and J by 9 bases; unmatched bases: 7. The CDR3 loop is CASSVGTALSPLHF. The CDR3 DNA follows: TGCGCCAGCAGCGTCGGGACAGCTCTTTCACCCCTCCACTTT.

V is TRBV7-9 and J is TRBJ1-6; TRBD1 aligns across 10 bases. Germline loops: CDR1 SEHNR, CDR2 FQNEAQ (reference sequence). This CDR3 is 14 amino acids long. V shed 3 bases and J 11 bases; nucleotides not matched to a gene: 4. This CDR3 is CASSFGQGETPLHF. The CDR3 DNA reads TGTGCCAGCAGCTTCGGACAGGGGGAGACACCCCTCCACTTT.

The genes are TRBV24-1 and TRBJ1-5; 7 bases match TRBD1. Per germline, CDR1 KGHDR and CDR2 SFDVKD. Trimming cost V 3 bases and J 2 bases; bases outside gene matches: 3. CDR3 length: 15 amino acids. The CDR3 nucleotides read TGTGCCACCAGTGATACCACAGGGGGCAATCAGCCCCAGCATTTT. This sequence encodes CATSDTTGGNQPQHF.

The V call is TRBV7-2, the J call TRBJ2-1; 10 bases match TRBD2. The V gene end was trimmed by 3 bases and the J gene end by 3 bases; junction bases not matched to a gene: 2. This CDR3 has 15 residues. Per the germline V gene, CDR1 is SGHTA and CDR2 is FQGNSA. The CDR3 nucleotides are TGTGCCAGCAGCTTCAGCGGGAGGGTCTACAATGAGCAGTTCTTC. Translating gives CASSFSGRVYNEQFF.

The gene calls are TRBV19 and TRBJ1-2; D call uncertain. The V end lost 5 bases, the J end lost 0 bases, and 10 bases lay between the germline ends. CDR3 length: 14 residues. Germline CDR1 and CDR2: LNHDA and SQIVND (reference sequence). CDR3 amino acids: CASSPRGTNYGYTF. The CDR3 DNA is TGTGCCAGTAGTCCTCGGGGAACTAACTATGGCTACACCTTC.

The V and J genes are TRBV28 and TRBJ1-4; possible D gene TRBD1, 5 bases. With 7 bases removed from V and 0 bases from J, the gap between germline ends came to 15 bases. CDR1 and CDR2 from the germline V gene are MDHEN and SYDVKM. The CDR3 sequence is 16 residues long. The CDR3 sequence is CASKIGGGATNEKLFF. CDR3 DNA sequence: TGTGCCAGCAAGATTGGTGGGGGGGCAACTAATGAAAAACTGTTTTTT. Drawing the rest from reference TRBV28 and TRBJ1-4, the complete variable domain is DVKVTQSSRYLVKRTGEKVFLECVQDMDHENMFWYRQDPGLGLRLIYFSYDVKMKEKGDIPEGYSVSREKKERFSLILESASTNQTSMYLCASKIGGGATNEKLFFGSGTQLSVL.

V usage is TRBV9 and J usage is TRBJ2-1; 11 nucleotides agree with TRBD2. The trim removed 8 bases at V and 6 bases at J, leaving 4 bases unmatched. From germline, CDR1 is SGDLS and CDR2 YYNGEE. CDR3 length: 13 residues. The CDR3 DNA follows: TGTGCCAGTGATCTAGCGGGAGGCAATGAGCAGTTCTTC. It yields the protein CASDLAGGNEQFF.

This clone has just one count. The chain couples TRBV27 to TRBJ2-3; TRBD2 agrees at 10 bases. The V and J ends lost 3 bases and 3 bases, in that order; junction bases with no gene match: 12. The CDR3 spans 18 residues. Germline loops: CDR1 MNHEY, CDR2 SMNVEV (reference sequence). The CDR3 region has the DNA TGTGCCAGCAGTTTCACAGTGATGCAGGGACTAGCGACAGATACGCAGTATTTT. Translating it yields CASSFTVMQGLATDTQYF.

The genes are TRBV7-9 and TRBJ2-3; possible D gene TRBD2, 5 bases. The length of the CDR3 is 17 residues. The V gene's germline CDR1 is SEHNR and CDR2 FQNEAQ (reference sequence). Trimming took off 5 bases at V and 2 bases at J, with 20 bases between the two ends. As DNA, the CDR3 is TGTGCCAGCAGCCCTAGGGAGTTGGTGCGGACCACAGATACGCAGTATTTT. Residues: CASSPRELVRTTDTQYF. Together with reference TRBV7-9 and TRBJ2-3, the CDR3 gives the full variable domain: DTGVSQNPRHKITKRGQNVTFRCDPISEHNRLYWYRQTLGQGPEFLTYFQNEAQLEKSRLLSDRFSAERPKGSFSTLEIQRTEQGDSAMYLCASSPRELVRTTDTQYFGPGTRLTVL.

The chain couples TRBV2 to TRBJ2-1; TRBD2 is a possible D gene (5 bases). With 4 bases removed from V and 5 bases from J, the gap between germline ends came to 12 bases. The CDR3 consists of 14 residues. In germline, CDR1 is SNHLY, CDR2 FYNNEI. The DNA of the CDR3 is TGTGCCAGCAGTGCGCCGGAGCGGAACAATGAGCAGTTCTTC. This sequence encodes CASSAPERNNEQFF.

This clone was counted a few times. The rearrangement joins TRBV19 to TRBJ2-7; 13 bases map to TRBD2. V was clipped by 7 bases and J by 2 bases; unmatched bases: 5. The CDR3 extends over 15 amino acids. The V gene's germline CDR1 is LNHDA and CDR2 SQIVND (reference sequence). The DNA of the CDR3 is TGTGCCAGTAAAAGAGGGACTAGCGGGACCTACGAGCAGTACTTC. Amino acids: CASKRGTSGTYEQYF.

The chain uses TRBV28 and TRBJ1-6, with D maybe TRBD1 (6 bases). CDR1 MDHEN and CDR2 SYDVKM come from the germline V gene. V lost 2 bases and J 7 bases, leaving 12 bases between the germline ends. The CDR3 covers 15 residues. This chain's CDR3 is CASSLRQGRNSPLHF. The CDR3 DNA follows: TGTGCCAGCAGTTTACGCCAGGGGCGGAATTCACCCCTCCACTTT.